Listed below are T cell receptor beta chains from one sample, sequenced in a study of early T cells in non-severe SARS-CoV-2 infection. One entry per CDR3 protein, called by TCRdb with MiXCR from the 5' RACE reads. Of under 80,000 distinct CDR3 sequences in the sample, 11% were seen once. The specimen sequenced was whole blood. These receptors came from an adult who was a healthcare worker with PCR-confirmed SARS-CoV-2 infection or an uninfected control (not recorded which). CDR3s include the opening cysteine and the closing phenylalanine or tryptophan. A D gene is named only where the DNA matches it firmly. Part of the rows lack a size; the others show once, few, many or a class for expanded clones.

J,size,V,D,DNA,CDR3
TRBJ1-4,many,TRBV6-1,TRBD1,TGTGCCAGCAGCGAGGGACAGGGGGCGCAAACTAATGAAAAACTGTTTTTT,CASSEGQGAQTNEKLFF
TRBJ1-2,many,TRBV6-5,-,TGTGCCAGCAGTTACTACAGGGAGAACTATGGCTACACCTTC,CASSYYRENYGYTF
TRBJ2-5,few,TRBV7-8,-,TGTGCCAGCAGCTTGAGGAGGGAGACAGAGACCCAGTACTTC,CASSLRRETETQYF
TRBJ2-3,-,TRBV9,-,TGTGCCAGCAGCGCACAGGGCCCAGATACGCAGTATTTT,CASSAQGPDTQYF
TRBJ2-3,few,TRBV28,TRBD2,TGTGCCAGCAGTTTATTGGGAGCGGGAGGAGGATCAGATACGCAGTATTTT,CASSLLGAGGGSDTQYF
TRBJ1-1,many,TRBV25-1,-,TGTGCCAGCAGTCGTGGAATCTGGGGTTACACTGAAGCTTTCTTT,CASSRGIWGYTEAFF
TRBJ2-7,-,TRBV5-1,TRBD1,TGCGCCAGCAGCTCGGGACAGGGGACGGTCTACGAGCAGTACTTC,CASSSGQGTVYEQYF
TRBJ1-1,few,TRBV7-6,-,TGTGCCAGCAGCCAATTACAGGGTCTGGGCACTGAAGCTTTCTTT,CASSQLQGLGTEAFF
TRBJ1-1,-,TRBV29-1,-,TGCAGCGTTAATCGTAACACTGAAGCTTTCTTT,CSVNRNTEAFF
TRBJ2-2,-,TRBV6-5,TRBD1,TGTGCCAGCAGTGGACAGGGGGCGGTGGCCGGGGAGCTGTTTTTT,CASSGQGAVAGELFF
TRBJ2-1,-,TRBV12-3/TRBV12-4,TRBD2,TGTGCCAGCAGTGCTAGCGGGAGGGGGTACAATGAGCAGTTCTTC,CASSASGRGYNEQFF
TRBJ2-7,many,TRBV4-1,TRBD2,TGTGCCAGCAGTCAACTAGCGGGAGCTGACGAGCAGTACTTC,CASSQLAGADEQYF
TRBJ1-1,-,TRBV6-5,-,TGTGCCAGCAGTTACGAGGGGACCACTGAAGCTTTCTTT,CASSYEGTTEAFF
TRBJ2-7,few,TRBV5-4,-,TGTGCCAGCAGCTTGTTGTGGAAGCCCTACGAGCAGTACTTC,CASSLLWKPYEQYF
TRBJ2-2,few,TRBV29-1,-,TGCAGCGTCCGGCGAAGCACCGGGGAGCTGTTTTTT,CSVRRSTGELFF
TRBJ1-5,many,TRBV6-6,-,TGTGCCAGCAGTTACTCGGAGGGCGCGGAGCCCCAGCATTTT,CASSYSEGAEPQHF
TRBJ2-7,few,TRBV3-1,TRBD2,TGTGCCAGCAGCATCACACTAGCGGGAGCCGAGCAGTACTTC,CASSITLAGAEQYF
TRBJ2-7,many,TRBV3-1,-,TGTGCCAGCAGCATTGGGGGGAAGTCCTACGAGCAGTACTTC,CASSIGGKSYEQYF
TRBJ2-7,many,TRBV4-2,-,TGTGCCAGCAGCCTGGGGGTCACCTCCTACGAGCAGTACTTC,CASSLGVTSYEQYF
TRBJ2-3,many,TRBV3-1,-,TGTGCCAGCAGCCAACTTCGGGATACGCAGTATTTT,CASSQLRDTQYF
TRBJ1-6,many,TRBV24-1,-,TGTGCCACCGATGTATTTGTGAGGGGCCGAGCCCTCCACTTT,CATDVFVRGRALHF
TRBJ1-6,few,TRBV4-1,-,TGCGCCAGCAGCCAAGGAGGGGCCAATAATTCACCCCTCCACTTT,CASSQGGANNSPLHF
TRBJ2-3,many,TRBV2,TRBD1,TGTGCCAGCAGCCTGGGACAGGGGACAGATACGCAGTATTTT,CASSLGQGTDTQYF
TRBJ2-3,-,TRBV20-1,TRBD2,TGCAGTGCTACGCACTACGGCCAGCGGGACCCAGATACGCAGTATTTT,CSATHYGQRDPDTQYF
TRBJ2-1,-,TRBV6-6,TRBD2,TGTGCCAGCAGTTCAGGCGGGACTAGCTCCTACAATGAGCAGTTCTTC,CASSSGGTSSYNEQFF
TRBJ2-2,few,TRBV12-2,-,TGTGCAAGTCGCTTCCCCGGACAGGACCCCGGGGAGCTGTTTTTT,CASRFPGQDPGELFF
TRBJ2-1,many,TRBV28,-,TGTGCCAGCAGTTTATCGTCGACCTATGGAGCCCATTACAATGAGCAGTTCTTC,CASSLSSTYGAHYNEQFF
TRBJ2-7,-,TRBV4-1,TRBD2,TGCGCCAGCAGCCCTTCCGCGGGGGGGCACTACGAGCAGTACTTC,CASSPSAGGHYEQYF
TRBJ2-1,few,TRBV18,TRBD1,TGTGCCAGCTCACCACCGGGACAGAGGTGGAATGAGCAGTTCTTC,CASSPPGQRWNEQFF
TRBJ2-3,-,TRBV10-3,-,TGTGCCATCAGTGAAGAGGGCCCCACAGATACGCAGTATTTT,CAISEEGPTDTQYF
TRBJ2-3,few,TRBV12-3/TRBV12-4,-,TGTGCCAGCAGTCTGCCGGGACTGACGTCTAGCACAGATACGCAGTATTTT,CASSLPGLTSSTDTQYF
TRBJ1-1,many,TRBV3-1,-,TGTGCCAGCAGCCAACCCGGACACCGGAGGAACACTGAAGCTTTCTTT,CASSQPGHRRNTEAFF
TRBJ2-6,-,TRBV9,-,TGTGCCAGCAGCGTACGGCCTGGGGCCAACGTCCTGACTTTC,CASSVRPGANVLTF
TRBJ2-7,-,TRBV28,-,TGTGCCAGCACCTCCCCGGGGTTCTACGAGCAGTACTTC,CASTSPGFYEQYF
TRBJ2-3,many,TRBV27,-,TGTGCCAGCAGTTTACGGGGGATCACAGATACGCAGTATTTT,CASSLRGITDTQYF
TRBJ2-1,many,TRBV7-6,-,TGTGCCAGCAGCCCGCTGGTCGGTTACAATGAGCAGTTCTTC,CASSPLVGYNEQFF
TRBJ2-1,-,TRBV20-1,TRBD2,TGCAGTGCCGCCTCACGTGGCGGGAGGGCCTCCTACAATGAGCAGTTCTTC,CSAASRGGRASYNEQFF
TRBJ2-7,many,TRBV7-8,TRBD2,TGTGCCAGCAGCCCGACCCGTTGGCGGGAGAGGGCCATGTCCGAGCAGTACTTC,CASSPTRWRERAMSEQYF
TRBJ2-7,many,TRBV12-3/TRBV12-4,-,TGTGCCAGCAGTCTACAGGGAAATGGCTACGAGCAGTACTTC,CASSLQGNGYEQYF
TRBJ2-7,many,TRBV7-2,-,TGTGCCAGCAGCTCTGGAGGGGCCCCGTACTTC,CASSSGGAPYF
TRBJ1-2,-,TRBV6-1,TRBD1,TGTGCCAGCAGTGAGGGTCAGGGGGCAGGCGGCTACACCTTC,CASSEGQGAGGYTF
TRBJ2-7,few,TRBV7-6,-,TGTGCCAGCAGCTTTGACACGTTCCAGTACTTC,CASSFDTFQYF
TRBJ1-1,few,TRBV20-1,TRBD1,TGCAGTGCGGGACTAGGGGGCGCGGGTAACACTGAAGCTTTCTTT,CSAGLGGAGNTEAFF
TRBJ2-7,few,TRBV19,-,TGTGCCAGTAGTCGGTCGCCCTACGAGCAGTACTTC,CASSRSPYEQYF
TRBJ2-7,-,TRBV19,TRBD2,TGTGCCAGTAGTTATAGCGGGGGCTCCTACGAGCAGTACTTC,CASSYSGGSYEQYF
TRBJ2-2,few,TRBV4-1,-,TGCGCCACCCCGCCAGGGACTACCGGGGAGCTGTTTTTT,CATPPGTTGELFF
TRBJ2-1,many,TRBV11-3,-,TGTGCCAGCAGCTTAGGGGCGGTAGCCAACAATGAGCAGTTCTTC,CASSLGAVANNEQFF
TRBJ2-2,many,TRBV7-7,TRBD1,TGTGCTAGCAGCTCACAGGGGGCGTTCGGGGAGCTGTTTTTT,CASSSQGAFGELFF
TRBJ2-7,many,TRBV29-1,-,TGCAGCGTTGAAAGGGGAGGCGAGCAGTACTTC,CSVERGGEQYF
TRBJ2-1,many,TRBV29-1,TRBD2,TGCAGCGTTGAGGGTCTAGCGGGAGGGAATGAGCAGTTCTTC,CSVEGLAGGNEQFF
TRBJ2-6,many,TRBV30,-,TGTGCCTGGAGTGAGGCCAACGTCCTGACTTTC,CAWSEANVLTF